These 2 T cell receptor beta chains were all obtained from the same sample, sequenced in a study of T cell changes during pregnancy in multiple sclerosis. Clones were read by immunoSEQ multiplex PCR, and TCRdb kept only the in-frame ones, dropping some. Among tens of thousands of clones, 91% were seen once, and the ten largest hold 0.7%. Source: peripheral blood, taken in the third trimester of pregnancy. The receptors here all came from a female donor in good health, enrolled as a control in a pregnancy study.

This rearrangement joins TRBV11-2 to TRBJ2-7; TRBD2 matches at 7 bases. The CDR3 extends over 14 amino acids. Per the germline V gene, CDR1 is SGHAT and CDR2 is FQNNGV. J lost 5 bases, V lost 5 bases, and 9 bases had no gene match. CDR3 loop: CASSRSGTSDEQYF. In DNA form, the CDR3 reads TGTGCCAGCAGCCGCAGCGGGACTTCGGACGAGCAGTACTTC.

The chain joins TRBV5-1 to TRBJ2-3; TRBD2 aligns across 13 bases. The CDR3 has 17 amino acids. Germline loops: CDR1 SGHRS, CDR2 YFSETQ. The trim removed 4 bases at V and 2 bases at J, leaving 7 bases unmatched. The chain's CDR3 is CASSLRTSGRVTDTQYF. The CDR3 coding sequence is TGCGCCAGCAGCCTTCGGACTAGCGGGAGAGTCACAGATACGCAGTATTTT. The full variable domain, its missing parts supplied by reference TRBV5-1 and TRBJ2-3, is KAGVTQTPRYLIKTRGQQVTLSCSPISGHRSVSWYQQTPGQGLQFLFEYFSETQRNKGNFPGRFSGRQFSNSRSEMNVSTLELGDSALYLCASSLRTSGRVTDTQYFGPGTRLTVL.